This T cell receptor beta chain is from a study of graft-versus-host responses after intestinal transplantation (dated by TCRdb to the early 2020s). Broadly, across the study: The transplants that recipients received were multivisceral, liver-intestinal, or isolated intestinal. The cohort enrolled 20 to 25 intestinal transplant recipients, one of whom was a retransplant, and a few patients without pretransplant specimens were excluded. Every recipient was given anti-thymocyte globulin induction, followed by roughly 3 years of maintenance tacrolimus and steroids. Graft-versus-host and host-versus-graft alloreactive T cell clones were tracked in the graft, circulation and bone marrow after intestinal transplantation using bulk TCR-beta CDR3 sequencing. Alloreactive clones were identified by sequencing pre-transplant mixed lymphocyte reaction products and comparing them with unstimulated pre-transplant donor and recipient T cells. Instead of going to the commercial service, samples from a few later patients were sequenced in-house on an Illumina MiSeq and processed with MiXCR. Donor T cell macrochimerism was defined as a peak of at least 4% donor T cells among recipient peripheral blood mononuclear cells.

Overall study outcomes, separate from this receptor: Patients with donor T cell macrochimerism had high GvH to HvG T cell clonal ratios in their allografts. The conclusions were limited by the relatively low number and heterogeneity of the intestinal transplant patients. GvH clones turned up in recipient bone marrow, with some appearing earlier in ileal mucosa or blood, a pattern consistent with an intestinal mucosal origin. Early after transplant, declines in HvG clones were associated with peak levels of circulating GvH clones.

Counted from cysteine to phenylalanine, this CDR3 has 16 amino acids. The CDR3 DNA has 48 bases and is translated from base 1. The junction shows trimming of 6 bases on V and 0 bases on J, plus 12 bases between the germline ends. From the germline V gene (reference sequence), CDR1 is MNHEY and CDR2 is SMNVEV. The library relied on the immunoSEQ multiplex PCR assay. For most patients, genomic DNA was isolated with the Qiagen DNeasy Blood and Tissue Kit and sent frozen to Adaptive Biotechnologies for TCR sequencing. Adaptive Biotechnologies carried out high-throughput TCR-beta CDR3 sequencing of genomic DNA for most patients. The paper's data handling went like this. TCR sequencing data for roughly 20 patients were retrieved from Adaptive's ImmunoSEQ software; a few other patients were processed with MiXCR and VDJtools. CD4 versus CD8 sorting errors were corrected by removing sequences found in both subsets at a frequency ratio below 5:1. CDR3 nucleotide sequences shared between donor and recipient were removed because the origin of such sequences could not be assigned. Alloreactive clones required at least 2-fold expansion over unstimulated cells and minimum CFSE-low frequency of 0.002% (template counts) or 0.001% (read counts). A clone was considered mappable if detected in the sequenced pre-transplant spleen, lymph node, or MLR CFSE-low populations of the donor or recipient. The cumulative frequency of alloreactive clones was calculated as a percentage of all sequences, weighted by copy number. TCRdb's version of the immuneACCESS table is confined to in-frame rearrangements and falls short of the full clone set. An unresolved V gene accounts for under half of the shortfall where checked; the remainder is of unknown origin. The D gene and trimming were derived from the DNA, and the V and J assignments and clone size from that table. For this sample there are about 92,000 clones; roughly 80% appear just once. Of the sample, 15% to 20% falls within the top ten clones.

The time point label, as the study defines it: cells obtained before transplantation from donor or recipient. CD3+CD4+ and CD3+CD8+ populations were FACS-sorted from unstimulated pre-transplant donor and recipient cells taken from spleen or lymph nodes. This clone was detected only a few times. Which antigen it targets is not known. The input lacks base qualities; no much larger clone sits a single base away. The sample here was unstimulated CD8+ T cells sorted from spleen or lymph node cells, taken before intestinal transplant. This TCR was recovered from a human donor who received an intestinal transplant. The sequence is built from TRBV27 and TRBJ1-6, with no D gene named confidently. The sequenced DNA is TGTGCCAGCAGACCAGGCCCCTACTCCTATAATTCACCCCTCCACTTT. Its amino acids are CASRPGPYSYNSPLHF.